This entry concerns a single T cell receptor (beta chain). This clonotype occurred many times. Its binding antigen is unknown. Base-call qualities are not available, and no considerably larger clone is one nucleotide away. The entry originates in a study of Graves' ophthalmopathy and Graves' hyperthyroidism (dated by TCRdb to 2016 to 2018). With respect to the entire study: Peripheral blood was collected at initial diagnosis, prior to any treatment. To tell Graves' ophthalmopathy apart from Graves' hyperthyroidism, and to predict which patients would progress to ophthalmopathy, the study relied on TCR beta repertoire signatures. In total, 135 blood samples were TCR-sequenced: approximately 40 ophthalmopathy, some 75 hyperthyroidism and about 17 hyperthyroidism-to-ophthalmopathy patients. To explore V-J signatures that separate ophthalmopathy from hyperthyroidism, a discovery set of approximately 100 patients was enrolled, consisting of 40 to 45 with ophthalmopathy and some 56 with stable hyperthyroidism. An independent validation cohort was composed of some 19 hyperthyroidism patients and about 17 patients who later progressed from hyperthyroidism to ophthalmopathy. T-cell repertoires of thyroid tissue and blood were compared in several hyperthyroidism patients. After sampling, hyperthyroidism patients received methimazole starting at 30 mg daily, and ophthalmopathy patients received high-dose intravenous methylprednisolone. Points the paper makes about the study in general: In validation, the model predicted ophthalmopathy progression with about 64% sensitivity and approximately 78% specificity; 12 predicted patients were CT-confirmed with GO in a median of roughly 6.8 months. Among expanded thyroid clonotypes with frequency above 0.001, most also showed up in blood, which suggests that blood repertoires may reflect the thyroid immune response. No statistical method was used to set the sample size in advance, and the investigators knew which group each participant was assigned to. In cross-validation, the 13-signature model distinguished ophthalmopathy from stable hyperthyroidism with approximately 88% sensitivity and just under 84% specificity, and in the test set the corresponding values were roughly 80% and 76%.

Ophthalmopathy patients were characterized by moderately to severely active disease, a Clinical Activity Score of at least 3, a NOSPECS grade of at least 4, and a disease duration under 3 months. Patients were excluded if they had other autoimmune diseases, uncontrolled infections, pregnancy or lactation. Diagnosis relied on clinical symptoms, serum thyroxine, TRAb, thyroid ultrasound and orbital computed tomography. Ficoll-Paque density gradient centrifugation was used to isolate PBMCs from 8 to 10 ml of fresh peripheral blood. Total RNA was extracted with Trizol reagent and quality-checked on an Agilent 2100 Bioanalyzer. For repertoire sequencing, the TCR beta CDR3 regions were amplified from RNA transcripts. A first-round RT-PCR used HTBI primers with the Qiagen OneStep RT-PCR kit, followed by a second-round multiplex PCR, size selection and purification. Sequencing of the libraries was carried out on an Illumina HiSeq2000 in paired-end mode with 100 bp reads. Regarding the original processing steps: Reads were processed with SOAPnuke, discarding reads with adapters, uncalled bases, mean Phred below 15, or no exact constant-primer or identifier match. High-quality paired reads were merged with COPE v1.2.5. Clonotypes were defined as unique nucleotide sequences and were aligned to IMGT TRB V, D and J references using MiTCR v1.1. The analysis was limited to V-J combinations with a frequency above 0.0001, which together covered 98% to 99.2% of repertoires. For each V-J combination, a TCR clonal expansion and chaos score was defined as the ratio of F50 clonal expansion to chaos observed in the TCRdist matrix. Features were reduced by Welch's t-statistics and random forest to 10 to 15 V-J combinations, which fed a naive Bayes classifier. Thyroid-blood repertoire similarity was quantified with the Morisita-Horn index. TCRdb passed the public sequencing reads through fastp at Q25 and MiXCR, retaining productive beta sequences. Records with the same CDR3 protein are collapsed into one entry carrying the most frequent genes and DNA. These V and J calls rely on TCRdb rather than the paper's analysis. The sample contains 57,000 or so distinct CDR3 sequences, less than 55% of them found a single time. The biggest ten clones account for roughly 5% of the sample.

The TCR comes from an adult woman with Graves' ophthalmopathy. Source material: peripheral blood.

This receptor carries the CDR3 CASSRGKGQPQHF. The nucleotides read TGTGCCAGCAGTAGGGGGAAGGGGCAGCCCCAGCATTTT. The chain is encoded by TRBV2 joined to TRBJ1-5, with a tentative D gene TRBD1 over 6 matching bases. The germline V gene supplies CDR1 SNHLY and CDR2 FYNNEI. V sheds 5 bases and J sheds 7 bases, leaving 12 bases between their ends. The CDR3 sequence holds 13 residues, the cysteine and phenylalanine included. The retained sequence is limited to the CDR3, 39 bases, with the frame set at the first base.